Below, 25 T cell receptor beta chains from the same sample are listed, as sequenced in a study of CD8 T cells in ankylosing spondylitis. From the 5' RACE reads, TCRdb called clonotypes with MiXCR, one entry per CDR3 protein. The data show about 250,000 distinct CDR3 sequences, about 30% seen once. Specimen: blood, either unsorted or a sorted T cell fraction (not recorded which). These receptors all stem from a male donor with ankylosing spondylitis or in good health (not recorded which).

There are a few counts of this clonotype. The J gene is TRBJ2-1, the V gene TRBV9; D possibly corresponds to TRBD2 (6 bases). V was shortened by 4 bases and J by 0 bases, with 11 bases between the two germline ends. This CDR3 has 15 residues. The germline V gene has CDR1 SGDLS and CDR2 YYNGEE. The CDR3 DNA is TGTGCCAGCAGCCCAAGACTAGACTCCTACAATGAGCAGTTCTTC. Its translation: CASSPRLDSYNEQFF.

The rearrangement joins TRBV7-8 to TRBJ2-7; TRBD1 or TRBD2 may be the D gene (5 bases each). CDR3 length: 15 residues. The V gene's germline CDR1 is SGHVS and CDR2 FQNEAQ. V was trimmed by 5 bases and J by 6 bases, leaving 20 bases between them. The CDR3 sequence: CASSRGLFFVGEQYF. The CDR3 DNA reads TGTGCCAGCAGCCGGGGCCTGTTTTTTGTTGGCGAGCAGTACTTC.

A few counts support this clonotype. The chain is built from TRBV20-1 and TRBJ1-5; D is undetermined. The germline CDR1 and CDR2 sequences are DFQATT and SNEGSKA (reference sequence). Trimming cost V 5 bases and J 3 bases, with 11 bases left between them. The CDR3 contains 13 residues. CDR3 loop: CSALGRNNQPQHF. The CDR3 DNA sequence: TGCAGTGCTCTCGGACGGAACAATCAGCCCCAGCATTTT.

This clonotype showed up just once. The chain uses TRBV12-3 or TRBV12-4 and TRBJ1-2; D is perhaps TRBD1 (6 bases). The CDR3 has 13 residues. V shed 4 bases and J shed 6 bases, with 12 bases lying between them. CDR3 loop: CASSYLTGDGYTF. The CDR3 DNA reads TGTGCCAGCAGTTACTTGACAGGTGATGGCTACACCTTC.

This chain joins TRBV20-1 and TRBJ2-7; D is ambiguous. The germline CDR1 and CDR2 sequences are DFQATT and SNEGSKA (reference sequence). The CDR3 consists of 12 residues. The V and J ends lost 8 bases and 3 bases respectively, with 14 bases between them. Here the CDR3 DNA reads TGCAGTATTACAACGGACGGCTACGAGCAGTACTTC. Translated, it gives CSITTDGYEQYF.

The V call is TRBV28, the J call TRBJ2-7, with D perhaps assigned TRBD1 or TRBD2 (6 bases each). Germline CDR1 is MDHEN and CDR2 is SYDVKM. The CDR3 is made up of 15 amino acids. Deletions cut 4 bases from V and 3 bases from J, with 16 bases between. The CDR3 sequence is CASSSPPGGGYEQYF. In DNA form, the CDR3 reads TGTGCCAGCAGTTCCCCCCCCGGAGGGGGCTACGAGCAGTACTTC. The entire variable domain, with the rest obtained from reference TRBV28 and TRBJ2-7, is as follows: DVKVTQSSRYLVKRTGEKVFLECVQDMDHENMFWYRQDPGLGLRLIYFSYDVKMKEKGDIPEGYSVSREKKERFSLILESASTNQTSMYLCASSSPPGGGYEQYFGPGTRLTVT.

V and J are TRBV7-2 and TRBJ2-3, with D possibly matching TRBD1 (6 bases). The CDR3 is 15 residues long. The V and J ends lost 2 bases and 2 bases respectively, with 11 bases between them. Looked up from germline, CDR1 is SGHTA and CDR2 is FQGNSA. Written as DNA, the CDR3 is TGTGCCAGCAGCTTACAGGGGAAAGACACAGATACGCAGTATTTT. It yields the protein CASSLQGKDTDTQYF.

CDR3 residues: CSSFRQGGQQETQYF. In DNA form, the CDR3 reads TGCAGCTCCTTTCGACAGGGAGGGCAACAAGAGACCCAGTACTTC. The V gene is TRBV29-1, the J gene TRBJ2-5; D possibly uses TRBD1 or TRBD2 (7 bases each). V lost 8 bases and J lost 2, with 21 bases in between. Per germline, CDR1 SQVTM and CDR2 ANQGSEA. This CDR3 is 15 amino acids long.

The chain carries TRBV3-1 and TRBJ2-3; the D gene is possibly TRBD1 (5 bases). CDR3 length: 15 amino acids. Trimming left V 4 bases short and J 5 bases short, with 16 bases between. CDR1 is LGHDT and CDR2 is YNNKEL in the germline V gene (reference sequence). Written as DNA, the CDR3 is TGTGCCAGCAGCCGGGCTGGGGCAGCGATAGATACGCAGTATTTT. The encoded protein is CASSRAGAAIDTQYF.

J is TRBJ1-1 and V is TRBV20-1; possible D gene TRBD1, 6 bases. V was trimmed by 3 bases and J by 1 base, leaving 12 bases between them. From germline, CDR1 is DFQATT and CDR2 SNEGSKA (reference sequence). CDR3 length: 14 residues. The CDR3: CSARDQGRNTEAFF. CDR3 sequence (DNA): TGCAGTGCTAGGGATCAGGGGAGGAACACTGAAGCTTTCTTT.

This chain uses TRBV18 with TRBJ1-3, with D uncertain. V dropped 0 bases and J dropped 4 bases, with 19 bases sitting between them. The CDR3 is 18 amino acids. Germline CDR1 KGHSH, CDR2 LQKENI. Here the CDR3 reads CASSPPEAVATTGNTIYF. CDR3 bases: TGTGCCAGCTCACCACCAGAGGCGGTGGCTACCACCGGAAACACCATATATTTT.

The table lists this clonotype with a few counts. The gene calls are TRBV5-1 and TRBJ2-1, with 9 positions matching TRBD1. Germline assignment: CDR1 SGHRS and CDR2 YFSETQ. The CDR3 spans 16 residues. The ends lost 0 bases at V and 4 bases at J; junction bases unmatched: 5. CDR3 in amino acids: CASSLVRDRAYNEQFF. The CDR3 DNA sequence: TGCGCCAGCAGCTTGGTCCGGGACAGGGCATACAATGAGCAGTTCTTC.

The CDR3 DNA reads as TGTGCCAGCAGTCCGTTCCCAGGTCTTAGCACAGATACGCAGTATTTT. This sequence encodes CASSPFPGLSTDTQYF. This chain joins TRBV12-3 or TRBV12-4 and TRBJ2-3; no clear D. The germline V and J ends were trimmed by 5 bases and 0 bases, with 15 bases remaining between them. The CDR3 runs to 16 residues.

In its sample, this clonotype was seen a few times. This chain joins TRBV6-1 and TRBJ1-3; D is uncertain. The CDR3 length is 15 residues. The germline V and J ends were trimmed by 7 bases and 1 base, with 14 bases remaining between them. CDR1 and CDR2 (germline): MNHNS, SASEGT. CDR3 loop: CASTRGLGSGNTIYF. CDR3 bases: TGTGCCAGCACCCGAGGTTTAGGGTCTGGAAACACCATATATTTT.

In this sample, this clonotype turned up a few times. The CDR3 bases are TGCAGTGCTAATGGGCGGAGCTCCTACAATGAGCAGTTCTTC. Protein sequence: CSANGRSSYNEQFF. The chain joins TRBV20-1 to TRBJ2-1; no firm D call. Germline V gene data show CDR1 as DFQATT and CDR2 as SNEGSKA (reference sequence). The V and J ends lost 4 bases and 0 bases respectively, with 10 bases between them. The CDR3 is 14 residues long.

This clonotype is a singleton in its sample. A much bigger clone sits one base away, suggesting this may be a read error. V usage is TRBV6-1 and J usage is TRBJ2-1, with D tentatively TRBD1 (6 bases). The CDR3 runs to 14 residues. V shed 5 bases and J shed 5 bases, with 13 bases lying between them. Germline CDR1 and CDR2: MNHNS and SASEGT. The CDR3 region is CASSRHRANNEQFF. CDR3 nucleotides: TGTGCCAGCAGTCGTCACAGGGCGAACAATGAGCAGTTCTTC.

This clonotype was seen more than once but under ten times. The V gene is TRBV21-1, the J gene TRBJ2-7; TRBD2, as called in the table, went unchecked against the DNA. TRBV21-1 corresponds to a pseudogene. The CDR3 covers 17 residues. In DNA, the CDR3 is TGTGCCAGCAGCAAAGGGGGCGGGGGGCCCGTCTCCTACGAGCAGTACTTC. Translated: CASSKGGGGPVSYEQYF.

This clonotype was detected only a few times. The chain combines TRBV9 with TRBJ2-2; D possibly corresponds to TRBD1 (5 bases). This CDR3 has 13 residues. Trimming shortened V by 5 bases and J by 5 bases, and 10 bases separated the two germline ends. Germline CDR1 is SGDLS and CDR2 is YYNGEE. CDR3 coding DNA: TGTGCCAGCAGGGCAGACAGTACCGGGGAGCTGTTTTTT. Translated: CASRADSTGELFF.

This clonotype was recorded a few times. The chain couples TRBV7-9 to TRBJ2-3; D is perhaps TRBD1 or TRBD2 (5 bases each). This CDR3 has 14 residues. CDR1 and CDR2 from the germline V gene are SEHNR and FQNEAQ (reference sequence). Trimming shortened V by 3 bases and J by 13 bases, and 20 bases separated the two germline ends. Written as DNA, the CDR3 is TGTGCCAGCAGCTTGGACGGGACGGGTAATAAGAAGTATTTT. It specifies CASSLDGTGNKKYF.

The rearrangement uses TRBV20-1 and TRBJ2-1; D perhaps matches TRBD2 (6 bases). Trimming removed 7 bases from V and 0 bases from J, with 10 bases in between. The CDR3 sequence is 13 residues long. Looked up from germline, CDR1 is DFQATT and CDR2 is SNEGSKA (reference sequence). The CDR3 protein is CSVRGFSYNEQFF. CDR3 in DNA: TGCAGTGTTCGGGGGTTCTCCTACAATGAGCAGTTCTTC.

This sequence joins TRBV3-1 and TRBJ1-1; D may be TRBD1 (6 bases). With 0 bases removed from V and 5 bases from J, the gap between germline ends came to 13 bases. The CDR3 extends over 15 amino acids. Germline CDR1 LGHDT, CDR2 YNNKEL (reference sequence). The CDR3 sequence: CASSQDLGRGTEAFF. CDR3 DNA sequence: TGTGCCAGCAGCCAAGATCTTGGCAGGGGAACTGAAGCTTTCTTT.

The V call is TRBV7-8, the J call TRBJ2-7, with a tentative D call TRBD1 (6 bases). V gave up 3 bases and J gave up 2 bases, with 20 bases separating them. The germline V gene encodes CDR1 SGHVS and CDR2 FQNEAQ. There are 17 residues in the CDR3. The CDR3 DNA is TGTGCCAGCAGCTTGGGGGCGTCAGCGGCTCGCGCCTACGAGCAGTACTTC. Translated: CASSLGASAARAYEQYF.

This clonotype has a handful of counts. The chain is built from TRBV12-3 or TRBV12-4 and TRBJ2-1; no clear D. The germline V and J ends were trimmed by 3 bases and 4 bases, with 10 bases remaining between them. The CDR3 spans 14 residues. CDR3 sequence (DNA): TGTGCCAGCAGTTTGATGGGTGGGTACAATGAGCAGTTCTTC. Translating gives CASSLMGGYNEQFF.

This clonotype has just a few counts. CDR3 loop: CASSLGPGGSSPDGYTF. Written as DNA, the CDR3 is TGTGCCAGCAGCTTAGGTCCTGGGGGGTCCTCCCCGGATGGCTACACCTTC. The V call is TRBV7-3, the J call TRBJ1-2; a weak D match, TRBD1 (5 bases). Germline CDR1 reads SGHTA; CDR2 reads FQGTGA. This CDR3 has 17 residues. The V gene lost 2 bases and the J gene lost 6 bases, with 22 bases spanning the gap.

V usage is TRBV29-1 and J usage is TRBJ2-2; 7 nucleotides align to TRBD1. V was pared by 6 bases and J by 2 bases, with 3 bases of the junction left unmatched. This CDR3 is 13 amino acids long. Per the germline V gene, CDR1 is SQVTM and CDR2 is ANQGSEA. CDR3 sequence: CSVRDSNTGELFF. The CDR3 DNA reads TGCAGCGTCCGGGACAGTAACACCGGGGAGCTGTTTTTT.